Sequencing of this TCR beta chain was carried out in a study of T cell responses to AZD1222 COVID-19 vaccine. The study, taken as a whole, reports: Nearly half of spike-specific TCRs reportedly go after variant regions that carry no mutations. Baseline serostatus was positive in only a handful of AZD1222 recipients. Clonal diversity may have been underestimated, and the donors were mostly white British, with more females than males.

In regard to this clone: The antigen is not known.

Germline V lookup: CDR1 SGDLS, CDR2 YYNGEE. The length of the CDR3 is 15 residues. The V and J ends lost 3 bases and 5 bases respectively, with 17 bases between them. Produced via immunoSEQ multiplex PCR; TCRdb's table is partial and in-frame only. The table includes under 150,000 clones, 92% detected once. This receptor was taken from an adult who received the AZD1222 COVID-19 vaccine. Sequencing used peripheral blood, obtained 28 days after the second AZD1222 dose. J is TRBJ1-1 and V is TRBV9; D is perhaps TRBD1 (5 bases). CDR3 DNA sequence: TGTGCCAGCAGCGCTCCGCAGGTTGGGGGGACTGAAGCTTTCTTT. Amino acids: CASSAPQVGGTEAFF.